The clone carrying this TCR beta chain was picked up many times. Indicated time point: patch test 1, 2 weeks after DPC sensitization. Treatment described: therapeutic diphenylcyclopropenone sensitization with weekly scalp DPC. Blood collection happened ahead of applying each patch test. Sample donors consisted of patients with alopecia, aged 18 to 70 years, who were suitable for DPC. TCRdb fed the RACE reads into MiXCR, producing one record per CDR3 protein. This table holds around 100,000 distinct CDR3 sequences, more than 9.5% found once. The data originate from a study of human T cells and chemical hapten exposure. Study in general: The study sensitized with 2% DPC on a 2 cm by 2 cm patch of upper inner arm skin. DPC at 0.01% went onto the upper back in patch tests, read at 6 days.

V lost 4 bases and J lost 7; bases outside the gene matches: 8. Germline CDR1 is DFQATT and CDR2 is SNEGSKA (reference sequence). The CDR3 runs to 14 residues. J is TRBJ2-7 and V is TRBV20-1, with 12 bases identical to TRBD2. Sequencing used whole blood, obtained in connection with sensitization to the hapten diphenylcyclopropenone (DPC). The TCR comes from a woman in her forties with alopecia areata. Some clones in this sample may be carry-over from other donors' samples. The CDR3, as DNA: TGCAGTGCTAAGACTAGCGGGAGCGAATGGGAGCAGTACTTC. Protein sequence: CSAKTSGSEWEQYF.